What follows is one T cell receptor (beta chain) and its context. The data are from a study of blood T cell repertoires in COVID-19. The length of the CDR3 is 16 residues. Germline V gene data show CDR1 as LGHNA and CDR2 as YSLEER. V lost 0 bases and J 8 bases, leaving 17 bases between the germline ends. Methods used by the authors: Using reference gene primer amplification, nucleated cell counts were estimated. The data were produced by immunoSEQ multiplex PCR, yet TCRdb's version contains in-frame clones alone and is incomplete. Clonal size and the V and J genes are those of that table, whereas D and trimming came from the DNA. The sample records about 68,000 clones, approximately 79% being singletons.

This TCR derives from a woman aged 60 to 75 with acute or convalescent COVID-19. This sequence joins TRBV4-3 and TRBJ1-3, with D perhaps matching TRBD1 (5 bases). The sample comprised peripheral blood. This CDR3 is CASSQDLSAGWYTIYF. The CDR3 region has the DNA TGCGCCAGCAGCCAAGACCTCTCGGCAGGGTGGTACACCATATATTTT.